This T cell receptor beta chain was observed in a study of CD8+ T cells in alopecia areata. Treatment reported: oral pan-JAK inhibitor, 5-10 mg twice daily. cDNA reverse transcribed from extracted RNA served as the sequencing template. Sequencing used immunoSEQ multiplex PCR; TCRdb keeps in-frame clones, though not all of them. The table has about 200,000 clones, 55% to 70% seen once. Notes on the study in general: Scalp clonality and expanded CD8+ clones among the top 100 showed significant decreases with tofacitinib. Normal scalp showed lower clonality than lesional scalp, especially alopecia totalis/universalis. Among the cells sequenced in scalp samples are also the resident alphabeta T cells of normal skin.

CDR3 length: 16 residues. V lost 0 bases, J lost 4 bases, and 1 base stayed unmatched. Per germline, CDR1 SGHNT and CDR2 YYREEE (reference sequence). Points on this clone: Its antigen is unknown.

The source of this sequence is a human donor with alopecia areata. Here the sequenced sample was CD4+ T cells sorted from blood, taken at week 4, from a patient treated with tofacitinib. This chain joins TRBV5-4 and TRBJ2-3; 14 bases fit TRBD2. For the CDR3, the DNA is TGTGCCAGCAGCTTGGGGGGACTAGCGGGAGCAGATACGCAGTATTTT. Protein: CASSLGGLAGADTQYF.